The 27 T cell receptor beta chains presented below share a single source sample, sequenced in a study of blood T cell repertoires in COVID-19. Sequencing used immunoSEQ multiplex PCR; TCRdb keeps in-frame clones, though not all of them. The data hold fewer than 200,000 clones, with under 85% observed a single time. The material sequenced was peripheral blood. Receptor source: a man between 60 and 75 years old who had recovered from COVID-19.

This chain connects TRBV29-1 to TRBJ1-4; 7 bases are shared with TRBD1. CDR3 size: 16 residues. Trimming took 0 bases from V and 6 from J; bases not matched to a gene: 10. The germline V gene has CDR1 SQVTM and CDR2 ANQGSEA. In DNA, the CDR3 is TGCAGCGTTGAAGATCACAGGGACAGTGGGGATGAAAAACTGTTTTTT. Protein product: CSVEDHRDSGDEKLFF. The full variable domain, in which reference TRBV29-1 and TRBJ1-4 provide the parts outside the CDR3, is SAVISQKPSRDICQRGTSLTIQCQVDSQVTMMFWYRQQPGQSLTLIATANQGSEATYESGFVIDKFPISRPNLTFSTLTVSNMSPEDSSIYLCSVEDHRDSGDEKLFFGSGTQLSVL.

The genes are TRBV4-3 and TRBJ2-5; 7 bases agree with TRBD1. J was trimmed by 2 bases and V by 4 bases; bases with no gene match: 7. CDR3 size: 15 residues. Germline values: CDR1 LGHNA, CDR2 YSLEER. The CDR3 loop reads CASSPQPGGQETQYF. CDR3 DNA: TGCGCCAGCAGCCCGCAACCAGGGGGTCAAGAGACCCAGTACTTC.

DNA for the CDR3: TGTGCCAGCTCCCGGGGAGAGGAGAACACCGGGGAGCTGTTTTTT. It specifies CASSRGEENTGELFF. The gene calls are TRBV18 and TRBJ2-2, with a weak D call TRBD2 (5 bases). The V and J ends lost 6 bases and 1 base respectively, with 12 bases between them. Germline assignment: CDR1 KGHSH and CDR2 LQKENI. The CDR3 is 15 residues long.

The chain is built from TRBV7-3 and TRBJ2-2, with D tentatively TRBD1 (5 bases). Trimming removed 5 bases from V and 4 bases from J, with 14 bases in between. CDR1 SGHTA and CDR2 FQGTGA come from the germline V gene. There are 15 residues in the CDR3. CDR3 DNA sequence: TGTGCCAGCAGCGCGTTAGGGGCGCTCACCGGGGAGCTGTTTTTT. Protein sequence: CASSALGALTGELFF.

The V gene is TRBV6-5, the J gene TRBJ1-6; 10 nucleotides align to TRBD1. V lost 4 bases and J lost 7; bases outside the gene matches: 4. CDR1 is MNHEY and CDR2 is SVGAGI in the germline V gene. The CDR3 loop spans 15 amino acids. The DNA for the CDR3 is TGTGCCAGCAGTTCCCGGACAGGGGGGAATTCACCCCTCCACTTT. It is translated as CASSSRTGGNSPLHF.

The chain combines TRBV3-1 (or the pseudogene TRBV3-2) with TRBJ2-5; the D is unclear. Trimming pared 2 bases from V and 5 bases from J, leaving 9 bases between. The CDR3 runs 13 residues. Looked up from germline, CDR1 is LGHDT and CDR2 is YNNKEL (reference sequence). This CDR3 reads CASSQSLWETQYF. CDR3 DNA sequence: TGTGCCAGCAGCCAATCACTATGGGAGACCCAGTACTTC.

This chain links TRBV28 with TRBJ1-5; TRBD1 matches 7 bases. Germline V gene sequence: CDR1 MDHEN, CDR2 SYDVKM. Losses at the gene ends were 3 bases for V and 2 bases for J; bases not matched to a gene: 1. This CDR3 has 14 residues. Here the CDR3 reads CASSFGQGNQPQHF. DNA of the CDR3: TGTGCCAGCAGTTTCGGACAGGGCAATCAGCCCCAGCATTTT.

The chain has TRBV15 and TRBJ2-7, with D perhaps matching TRBD1 (7 bases). V lost 5 bases to trimming and J lost 2 bases, with 13 bases between them. Germline-derived CDR1 and CDR2 are LNHNV and YYDKDF (reference sequence). The CDR3 sequence is 14 residues long. The CDR3 DNA sequence: TGTGCCACCAGCCCCCGGGGGACAGCCTACGAGCAGTACTTC. Translation: CATSPRGTAYEQYF.

The J gene is TRBJ2-1, the V gene TRBV25-1; TRBD2 matches 7 bases. V dropped 2 bases and J dropped 5; count of bases not matched to a gene: 3. The CDR3 consists of 14 residues. Germline CDR1 and CDR2: MGHDK and SYGVNS. The DNA of the CDR3 is TGTGCCAGCAGTGAACCGGGGGGACACAATGAGCAGTTCTTC. Amino acid sequence: CASSEPGGHNEQFF.

This chain connects TRBV2 to TRBJ2-2, with D tentatively TRBD2 (5 bases). The ends were cut back, 10 bases at V and 7 bases at J, with 16 bases in the middle. Germline lookup yields CDR1 SNHLY and CDR2 FYNNEI. The CDR3 has 13 residues. Here the CDR3 DNA reads TGTGCCACCGGGTCTTCCCGGGGCGGGGAGCTGTTTTTT. This codes for CATGSSRGGELFF.

This chain joins TRBV19 and TRBJ1-4; no clear D gene. V lost 5 bases, J lost 5 bases, and 9 bases lay in between. From germline, CDR1 is LNHDA and CDR2 SQIVND (reference sequence). The CDR3 sequence is 13 residues long. The CDR3 here is CASSSSLNEKLFF. Written as DNA, the CDR3 is TGTGCCAGTAGTTCTTCCCTCAATGAAAAACTGTTTTTT. Based on the CDR3 plus reference TRBV19 and TRBJ1-4, the full variable domain is DGGITQSPKYLFRKEGQNVTLSCEQNLNHDAMYWYRQDPGQGLRLIYYSQIVNDFQKGDIAEGYSVSREKKESFPLTVTSAQKNPTAFYLCASSSSLNEKLFFGSGTQLSVL.

The chain employs TRBV29-1 and TRBJ2-5; TRBD1 aligns across 9 bases. Germline V lookup: CDR1 SQVTM, CDR2 ANQGSEA. V shed 7 bases, J shed 13 bases, and the junction held 13 bases outside the gene matches. This CDR3 spans 12 amino acids. CDR3 sequence (DNA): TGCAGCGCCGGTGGGACAGGGACGCCCGGGTACTTC. Translated, it gives CSAGGTGTPGYF.

This clone was found a few times. The rearrangement joins TRBV11-3 to TRBJ2-1, with 8 nucleotides matching TRBD1. The junction had 15 bases not matched to a gene; V was cut back by 5 bases and J by 9 bases. The germline V gene has CDR1 SGHNT and CDR2 YENEEA. The CDR3 runs 16 residues. The CDR3 DNA sequence: TGTGCCAGCAGCCCTAAAGGGGGACAGGATCCGATTGAGCAGTTCTTC. Protein sequence: CASSPKGGQDPIEQFF.

This chain connects TRBV29-1 to TRBJ2-1, with 7 bases matching TRBD1. V shed 4 bases and J 10 bases; nucleotides not matched to a gene: 7. CDR1 is SQVTM, CDR2 ANQGSEA, per germline. This CDR3 has 12 amino acids. Written as DNA, the CDR3 is TGCAGCGTTGTAGGGACAGCAGCCGAGCAGTTCTTC. This gives the protein CSVVGTAAEQFF.

The chain uses TRBV19 and TRBJ2-3, with 7 positions matching TRBD2. With 3 bases clipped from V and 5 bases from J, the junction kept 5 bases outside the gene matches. CDR1 LNHDA and CDR2 SQIVND come from the germline V gene (reference sequence). This CDR3 spans 14 amino acids. CDR3 sequence reads: CASSIRVAGDTQYF. CDR3 nucleotides: TGTGCCAGTAGTATCCGGGTAGCGGGAGATACGCAGTATTTT.

This clone was observed a single time. The chain employs TRBV7-2 and TRBJ1-5; possible D gene TRBD1, 5 bases. CDR1 SGHTA and CDR2 FQGNSA come from the germline V gene. The CDR3 consists of 17 residues. Trimming took 5 bases from V and 6 from J, leaving 23 bases between them. The CDR3 DNA reads TGTGCCAGCAGCCCACGGGGGACCGGAGGATCATTTCAGCCCCAGCATTTT. Residues: CASSPRGTGGSFQPQHF.

This CDR3 is CASRLTVGDTEAFF. CDR3 nucleotide sequence: TGTGCCAGTAGACTTACGGTCGGGGACACTGAAGCTTTCTTT. The rearrangement uses TRBV19 and TRBJ1-1, with no clear D. Trimming cost V 6 bases and J 3 bases, with 14 bases left between them. Germline assignment: CDR1 LNHDA and CDR2 SQIVND (reference sequence). This CDR3 has 14 residues.

This clone was detected only once. This chain connects TRBV28 to TRBJ1-1; tentatively, D is TRBD1 (5 bases). Looked up from germline, CDR1 is MDHEN and CDR2 is SYDVKM. This CDR3 region has 15 residues. The V end was cut by 4 bases, the J end by 7 bases, with 19 bases between. CDR3 region: CASSSYQTGGGEAFF. The CDR3 bases are TGTGCCAGCAGTTCCTACCAGACGGGGGGTGGTGAAGCTTTCTTT. Supplemented by reference TRBV28 and TRBJ1-1, the full variable domain reads DVKVTQSSRYLVKRTGEKVFLECVQDMDHENMFWYRQDPGLGLRLIYFSYDVKMKEKGDIPEGYSVSREKKERFSLILESASTNQTSMYLCASSSYQTGGGEAFFGQGTRLTVV.

The chain carries TRBV2 and TRBJ1-2; possibly TRBD1 for D (6 bases). The CDR3 has 15 amino acids. Per the germline V gene, CDR1 is SNHLY and CDR2 is FYNNEI. The ends were cut back, 7 bases at V and 3 bases at J, with 18 bases in the middle. For the CDR3, the DNA is TGTGCCAGCACCAAACTCGAGGGGGGGTACTATGGCTACACCTTC. It is translated as CASTKLEGGYYGYTF.

CDR3 protein: CASSLVLGHQETQYF. For the CDR3, the DNA is TGTGCCAGCAGCTTGGTCCTAGGCCACCAAGAGACCCAGTACTTC. This chain joins TRBV5-6 and TRBJ2-5; no clear D gene. The CDR3 runs 15 residues. Trimming left V 0 bases short and J 0 bases short, with 9 bases between. CDR1 is SGHDT, CDR2 YYEEEE, per germline.

The genes are TRBV7-2 and TRBJ1-6; 7 positions match TRBD1. CDR1 SGHTA and CDR2 FQGNSA come from the germline V gene. The junction had 12 bases not matched to a gene; V was cut back by 5 bases and J by 14 bases. This CDR3 region has 14 residues. CDR3 DNA: TGTGCCAGCAGCGAGGGACAGCCGGGTGAAGCCCTCCACTTT. Amino acids: CASSEGQPGEALHF.

The chain is built from TRBV3-1 (or the pseudogene TRBV3-2) and TRBJ2-1, with D perhaps matching TRBD2 (7 bases). The CDR3 sequence is 19 residues long. Looked up from germline, CDR1 is LGHDT and CDR2 is YNNKEL (reference sequence). V lost 1 base and J lost 4, with 23 bases in between. The CDR3 region is CASSQVSRPEGGRYNEQFF. Written as DNA, the CDR3 is TGTGCCAGCAGCCAAGTTTCCCGCCCGGAGGGGGGGCGATACAATGAGCAGTTCTTC.

The rearrangement uses TRBV3-1 (or the pseudogene TRBV3-2) and TRBJ2-3; D not resolved. Trimming removed 1 base at V and 0 bases at J, with 11 bases between. The CDR3 contains 16 residues. Germline V gene lookup returns CDR1 LGHDT and CDR2 YNNKEL (reference sequence). The CDR3 loop reads CASSQGRWPSTDTQYF. The CDR3 nucleotides read TGTGCCAGCAGCCAAGGCCGATGGCCTAGCACAGATACGCAGTATTTT.

The J gene is TRBJ1-1, the V gene TRBV7-9; tentatively, D is TRBD1 (5 bases). Trimming removed 3 bases from V and 0 bases from J, with 8 bases in between. Germline CDR1 and CDR2: SEHNR and FQNEAQ (reference sequence). This CDR3 region has 14 residues. In DNA form, the CDR3 reads TGTGCCAGCAGCTTTCAGGGCGTGAACACTGAAGCTTTCTTT. This sequence encodes CASSFQGVNTEAFF.

The table lists this clone with a few counts. The rearrangement uses TRBV10-2 and TRBJ1-6, with D perhaps TRBD1 (6 bases). Germline loops: CDR1 WSHSY, CDR2 SAAADI. V dropped 2 bases and J dropped 0 bases, with 11 bases sitting between them. This CDR3 has 17 residues. The DNA for the CDR3 is TGCGCCAGCAGTGAGGGGGGCGTTCGCTCCTATAATTCACCCCTCCACTTT. Encoded protein: CASSEGGVRSYNSPLHF.

The chain combines TRBV2 with TRBJ2-1; 10 bases align to TRBD2. This CDR3 is built from 14 residues. Germline V gene sequence: CDR1 SNHLY, CDR2 FYNNEI. After removal of 6 bases from V and 6 bases from J, the junction contained 5 bases not matched to a gene. CDR3 sequence (DNA): TGTGCCAGCAGCACAAGGACTAGCGGCAATGAGCAGTTCTTC. Its translation is CASSTRTSGNEQFF.

As concerns this clone: A junction boundary mismatches the germline segment, possibly from a read error. This rearrangement joins TRBV30 to TRBJ1-1; a weak D match, TRBD1 (6 bases). CDR3 size: 11 residues. The germline gives CDR1 GTSNPN, CDR2 SVGIG (reference sequence). The CDR3, as DNA: TGTGGCTGGGGGCGAAGCACTGAAGCTTTCTTT. It encodes CGWGRSTEAFF.